The present T cell receptor (beta chain) was sequenced within a study of blood T cell repertoires in COVID-19. Per the original methods: Amplification of reference gene primers provided the estimated nucleated cell counts. Sequencing used immunoSEQ multiplex PCR; TCRdb keeps in-frame clones, though not all of them. For V, J and clone size, that table is used; D and trimming come from the DNA. The repertoire consists of nearly 110,000 clones, with under 95% occurring once and the leading ten covering approximately 1.3%. The CDR3 is 16 amino acids. V dropped 3 bases and J dropped 0; count of bases not matched to a gene: 8. The V gene's germline CDR1 is GTSNPN and CDR2 SVGIG (reference sequence).

The source is a woman aged 25 to 39 with acute or convalescent COVID-19. The chain couples TRBV30 to TRBJ2-1, with TRBD2 matching over 7 bases. Sequenced input: peripheral blood. Written as DNA, the CDR3 is TGTGCCTGGAGGGACGGGGACTATAGCTCCTACAATGAGCAGTTCTTC. The encoded protein is CAWRDGDYSSYNEQFF.